These 20 T cell receptor beta chains were sequenced from one sample in a study of molecular identifiers for immune sequencing clone quantification. One entry per CDR3 protein results from TCRdb running MiXCR on the PCR reads. The sample shows about 640,000 distinct CDR3 sequences, about 20% of them seen only once. Material for sequencing was naive CD8+ T cells from blood, with Jurkat cell RNA spiked in. Subset: FACS-sorted CD8+CD4-CCR7+CD45RA+ naive T cells. These receptors were obtained from a human donor in good health. Some libraries in this study had Jurkat cell RNA spiked in.

This clonotype was recorded at least ten times. CDR3 sequence (DNA): TGTGCCAGCAGCTTAGGGACAGGGGGCGTTGGGGCTTTCTTT. Its translation is CASSLGTGGVGAFF. The chain employs TRBV13 and TRBJ1-1; 10 positions match TRBD1. The CDR3 runs 14 residues. After removal of 0 bases from V and 11 bases from J, the junction contained 6 bases not matched to a gene. The germline CDR1 and CDR2 sequences are PRHDT and FYEKMQ (reference sequence).

In its sample, this clonotype was seen many times. V and J are TRBV6-2 or TRBV6-3 and TRBJ1-5; D is ambiguous. The germline V gene has CDR1 MNHEY and CDR2 SVGEGT. Trimming stripped 2 bases from V and 7 bases from J, with 21 bases between. The CDR3 contains 17 residues. CDR3 bases: TGTGCCAGCAGTTACCCGCGGTTGGGCGACGGGAAACAGCCCCAGCATTTT. The encoded protein is CASSYPRLGDGKQPQHF.

This clonotype appeared once. A much larger clone differs from this one at a single base, so this may be a read error. The V gene is TRBV12-3 or TRBV12-4, the J gene TRBJ1-4; D remains unclear. This CDR3 has 13 residues. V was shortened by 4 bases and J by 7 bases, with 10 bases between the two germline ends. CDR3 sequence: CASSSPRGEKLFF. Here the CDR3 DNA reads TGTGCCAGCAGTTCCCCCCGGGGTGAAAAACTGTTTTTT.

This clonotype was counted ten times or more. The chain has TRBV7-9 and TRBJ1-1, with D unclear. CDR3 length equals 15 residues. Trimming stripped 5 bases from V and 0 bases from J, with 13 bases between. Germline V gene data show CDR1 as SEHNR and CDR2 as FQNEAQ (reference sequence). This CDR3 reads CASSPLVFLNTEAFF. CDR3 coding DNA: TGTGCCAGCAGCCCTCTAGTCTTCTTGAACACTGAAGCTTTCTTT.

This clonotype was picked up many times. The chain links TRBV12-3 or TRBV12-4 to TRBJ2-3; D is unclear. Deletions cut 6 bases from V and 3 bases from J, with 10 bases between. This CDR3 region has 13 residues. The CDR3 here is CASSNRVTDTQYF. Written as DNA, the CDR3 is TGTGCCAGCAGCAACCGGGTTACAGATACGCAGTATTTT.

This clonotype was observed at least ten times. This CDR3 is CASSPGASAIYEQYF. The CDR3 bases are TGCGCCAGCAGCCCTGGGGCTAGCGCGATCTACGAGCAGTACTTC. The chain combines TRBV4-3 with TRBJ2-7; perhaps TRBD2 as D (6 bases). Germline values: CDR1 LGHNA, CDR2 YSLEER. The germline V and J ends were trimmed by 4 bases and 3 bases, with 16 bases remaining between them. The CDR3 extends over 15 amino acids.

This clonotype occurred many times. The chain employs TRBV27 and TRBJ2-5; D may be TRBD2 (6 bases). CDR1 is MNHEY and CDR2 is SMNVEV in the germline V gene (reference sequence). V lost 6 bases and J lost 9, with 14 bases in between. CDR3 size: 12 residues. The CDR3 loop is CASSQDGGAQYF. CDR3 coding DNA: TGTGCCAGCAGCCAAGACGGCGGGGCCCAGTACTTC.

This clonotype was detected ten times or more. The chain recombines TRBV4-3 with TRBJ2-1, with D uncertain. V lost 1 base to trimming and J lost 2 bases, with 6 bases between them. The germline V gene has CDR1 LGHNA and CDR2 YSLEER. The CDR3 has 14 residues. CDR3 amino acids: CASSQVRAYNEQFF. CDR3 sequence (DNA): TGCGCCAGCAGCCAAGTCCGCGCCTACAATGAGCAGTTCTTC.

V and J are TRBV6-6 and TRBJ2-1; D may match TRBD1 or TRBD2 (5 bases each). CDR1 is MNHNY and CDR2 is SVGAGI in the germline V gene (reference sequence). This CDR3 is built from 13 residues. The germline V and J ends were trimmed by 2 bases and 7 bases, with 9 bases remaining between them. The CDR3 DNA reads TGTGCCAGCAGTTACGGGTGGGGGAATGAGCAGTTCTTC. This gives the protein CASSYGWGNEQFF.

A word on this clonotype: A clone one base away is much larger, so this may be a read error. The CDR3 nucleotides are TGTGCCAGCAGTTTTTTGACTAGCGGGGGGCTGAACACAGATACGCAGTATTTT. This gives the protein CASSFLTSGGLNTDTQYF. The chain employs TRBV12-3 or TRBV12-4 and TRBJ2-3, with 13 nucleotides matching TRBD2. CDR3 length: 18 residues. Trimming took 3 bases from V and 2 from J; bases not matched to a gene: 8.

Many counts were recorded for this clonotype. This chain connects TRBV4-1 to TRBJ2-7; TRBD1 matches 10 bases. In germline, CDR1 is MGHRA, CDR2 YSYEKL. The CDR3 contains 18 residues. After removal of 2 bases from V and 4 bases from J, the junction contained 14 bases not matched to a gene. The CDR3 DNA sequence: TGCGCCAGCAGCCAAAGAGCCACCGCGGGGACAGGGGAGTACGAGCAGTACTTC. Amino acids: CASSQRATAGTGEYEQYF.

The sample holds many counts of this clonotype. The J gene is TRBJ2-3, the V gene TRBV18; D not certain. CDR3 length: 15 amino acids. The germline gives CDR1 KGHSH, CDR2 LQKENI. Trimming cost V 3 bases and J 2 bases, with 12 bases left between them. The DNA of the CDR3 is TGTGCCAGCTCACCGTCGACCTCATCCACAGATACGCAGTATTTT. Amino acids: CASSPSTSSTDTQYF.

In this sample, this clonotype turned up many times. The chain is built from TRBV20-1 and TRBJ2-3; D uncertain. Germline V gene lookup returns CDR1 DFQATT and CDR2 SNEGSKA (reference sequence). There are 14 residues in the CDR3. V lost 0 bases and J lost 2, with 9 bases in between. The CDR3 bases are TGCAGTGCTAGAGATCGGGCGTACACAGATACGCAGTATTTT. It encodes CSARDRAYTDTQYF.

A word on this clonotype: This clone may be a read error of a much larger clone one base away. The chain recombines TRBV7-2 with TRBJ2-7; D is ambiguous. Germline CDR1 reads SGHTA; CDR2 reads FQGNSA. V gave up 5 bases and J gave up 0 bases, with 14 bases separating them. This CDR3 comprises 15 residues. CDR3 region: CASSPINYTSYEQYF. CDR3 nucleotides: TGTGCCAGCAGCCCAATCAACTATACCTCCTACGAGCAGTACTTC.

This clonotype was observed a handful of times. The chain couples TRBV27 to TRBJ2-3, with D unresolved. The CDR3 has 17 residues. Trimming removed 2 bases at V and 3 bases at J, with 18 bases between. Germline CDR1 is MNHEY and CDR2 is SMNVEV (reference sequence). CDR3 DNA: TGTGCCAGCAGTTTACAGAATCCTTATACTTCAACAGATACGCAGTATTTT. This codes for CASSLQNPYTSTDTQYF.

About this clonotype: A much larger clone lies a single base off, so this may be a read error. This rearrangement joins TRBV20-1 to TRBJ2-7, with D maybe TRBD1 (5 bases). The CDR3 spans 12 residues. Looked up from germline, CDR1 is DFQATT and CDR2 is SNEGSKA (reference sequence). The CDR3 protein is CGARVRGYEQYF. As DNA, the CDR3 is TGCGGTGCTAGAGTTAGGGGCTACGAGCAGTACTTC.

In regard to this clonotype: This may be a read error: a much more frequent sequence differs by one nucleotide. The chain uses TRBV6-2 or TRBV6-3 and TRBJ2-7, with D possibly matching TRBD2 (6 bases). This CDR3 spans 13 amino acids. Germline assignment: CDR1 MNHEY and CDR2 SVGEGT. Written as DNA, the CDR3 is TGTGCCGGCAGACTAACGGGGGACTACGAGCAGTACTTC. Its translation is CAGRLTGDYEQYF.

On this clonotype: Being one base from a much bigger clone, this may be a read error. This chain uses TRBV7-9 with TRBJ2-7; 7 bases map to TRBD1. The CDR3 runs 14 residues. Germline V gives CDR1 SEHNR, CDR2 FQNEAQ (reference sequence). The CDR3 coding sequence is TGTGCCAGCAGCCCCGTGACAGGGTGGTACGGGCAGTACTTC. Protein product: CASSPVTGWYGQYF.

This clonotype was observed many times. This chain links TRBV7-9 with TRBJ2-7, with D possibly matching TRBD1 (5 bases). Germline CDR1 reads SEHNR; CDR2 reads FQNEAQ (reference sequence). The CDR3 is made up of 15 amino acids. V was shortened by 0 bases and J by 0 bases, with 9 bases between the two germline ends. The CDR3 protein is CASSLATGLSYEQYF. Written as DNA, the CDR3 is TGTGCCAGCAGCTTAGCCACAGGCCTCTCCTACGAGCAGTACTTC.

Comment on this clonotype: This may be a read error, as it is one base from a much larger clone. The CDR3 here is CASSPLGVTYQETKYF. The CDR3 nucleotides read TGTGCCAGCTCCCCGCTCGGCGTAACGTACCAAGAGACCAAGTACTTC. The chain combines TRBV27 with TRBJ2-5; no definite D call. CDR3 length: 16 residues. Germline assignment: CDR1 MNHEY and CDR2 SMNVEV (reference sequence).